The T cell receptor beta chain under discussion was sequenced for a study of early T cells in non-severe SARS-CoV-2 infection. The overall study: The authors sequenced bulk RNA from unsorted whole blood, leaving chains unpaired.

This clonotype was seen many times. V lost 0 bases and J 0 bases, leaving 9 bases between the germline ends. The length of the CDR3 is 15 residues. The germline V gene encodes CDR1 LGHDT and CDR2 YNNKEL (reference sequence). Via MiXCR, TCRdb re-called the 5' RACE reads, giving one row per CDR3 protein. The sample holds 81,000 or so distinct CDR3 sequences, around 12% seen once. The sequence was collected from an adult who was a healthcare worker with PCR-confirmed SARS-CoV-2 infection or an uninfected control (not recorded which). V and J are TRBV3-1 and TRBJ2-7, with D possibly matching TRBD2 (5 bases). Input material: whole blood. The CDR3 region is CASSQEGLPSYEQYF. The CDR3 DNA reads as TGTGCCAGCAGCCAAGAAGGACTTCCCTCCTACGAGCAGTACTTC.